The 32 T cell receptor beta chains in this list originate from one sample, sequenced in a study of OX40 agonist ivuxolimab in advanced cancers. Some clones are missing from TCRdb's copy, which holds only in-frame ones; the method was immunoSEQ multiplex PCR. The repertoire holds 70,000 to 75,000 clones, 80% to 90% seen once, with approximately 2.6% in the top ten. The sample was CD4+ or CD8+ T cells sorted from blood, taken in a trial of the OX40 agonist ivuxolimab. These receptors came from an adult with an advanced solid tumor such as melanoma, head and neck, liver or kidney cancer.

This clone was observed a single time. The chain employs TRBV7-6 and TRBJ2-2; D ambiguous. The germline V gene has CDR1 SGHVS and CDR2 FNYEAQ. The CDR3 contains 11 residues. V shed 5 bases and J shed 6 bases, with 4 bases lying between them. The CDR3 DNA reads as TGTGCCAGCAGCCCTCCCGGGGAGCTGTTTTTT. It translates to CASSPPGELFF. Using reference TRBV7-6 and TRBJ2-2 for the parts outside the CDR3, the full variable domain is GAGVSQSPRYKVTKRGQDVALRCDPISGHVSLYWYRQALGQGPEFLTYFNYEAQQDKSGLPNDRFSAERPEGSISTLTIQRTEQRDSAMYRCASSPPGELFFGEGSRLTVL.

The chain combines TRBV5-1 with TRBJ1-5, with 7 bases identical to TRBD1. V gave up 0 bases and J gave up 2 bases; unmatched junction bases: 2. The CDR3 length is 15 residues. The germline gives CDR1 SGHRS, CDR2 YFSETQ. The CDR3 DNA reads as TGCGCCAGCAGCTTGGGAACAGGGGGCAATCAGCCCCAGCATTTT. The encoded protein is CASSLGTGGNQPQHF.

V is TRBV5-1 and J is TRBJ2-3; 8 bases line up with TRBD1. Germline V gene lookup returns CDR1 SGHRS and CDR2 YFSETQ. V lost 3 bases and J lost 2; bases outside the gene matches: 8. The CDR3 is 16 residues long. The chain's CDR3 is CASSSGQGIPTDTQYF. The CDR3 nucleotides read TGCGCCAGCAGCTCTGGACAGGGCATTCCCACAGATACGCAGTATTTT.

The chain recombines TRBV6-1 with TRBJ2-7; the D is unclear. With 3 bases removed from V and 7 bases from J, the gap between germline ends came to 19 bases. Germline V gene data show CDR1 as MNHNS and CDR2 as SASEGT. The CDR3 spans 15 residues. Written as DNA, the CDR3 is TGTGCCAGCAGTGACGCGTCCGGGTGGCTGCGGGAGCAGTACTTC. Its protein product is CASSDASGWLREQYF.

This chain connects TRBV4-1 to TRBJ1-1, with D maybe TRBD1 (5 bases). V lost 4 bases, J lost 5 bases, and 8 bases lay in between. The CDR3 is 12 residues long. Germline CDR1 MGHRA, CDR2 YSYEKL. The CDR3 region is CASSRPGTEAFF. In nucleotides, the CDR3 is TGCGCCAGCAGCCGACCAGGGACTGAAGCTTTCTTT.

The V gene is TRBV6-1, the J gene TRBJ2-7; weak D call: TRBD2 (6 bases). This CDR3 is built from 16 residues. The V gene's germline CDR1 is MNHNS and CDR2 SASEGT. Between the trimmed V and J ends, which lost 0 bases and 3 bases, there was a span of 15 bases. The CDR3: CASSEATGTGDYEQYF. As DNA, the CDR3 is TGTGCCAGCAGTGAAGCAACCGGGACGGGAGACTACGAGCAGTACTTC.

The chain's CDR3 is CASSPPRGNTGELFF. Written as DNA, the CDR3 is TGTGCCAGCAGCCCACCCCGGGGGAACACCGGGGAGCTGTTTTTT. This chain joins TRBV7-9 and TRBJ2-2; tentative D call: TRBD2 (5 bases). Per germline, CDR1 SEHNR and CDR2 FQNEAQ (reference sequence). V gave up 5 bases and J gave up 1 base, with 11 bases separating them. The CDR3 has 15 amino acids.

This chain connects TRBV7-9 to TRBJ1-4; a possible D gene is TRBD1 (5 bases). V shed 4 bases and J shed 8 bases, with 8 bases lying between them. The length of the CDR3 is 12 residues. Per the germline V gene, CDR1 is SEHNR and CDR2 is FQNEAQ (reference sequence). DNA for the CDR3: TGTGCCAGCAGCTACCGGGACGAAAAACTGTTTTTT. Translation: CASSYRDEKLFF.

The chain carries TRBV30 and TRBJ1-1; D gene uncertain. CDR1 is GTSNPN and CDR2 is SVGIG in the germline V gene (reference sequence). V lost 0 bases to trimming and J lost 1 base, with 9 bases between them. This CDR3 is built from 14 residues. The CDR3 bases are TGTGCCTGGAGTGTAGGCAGCTCGAACACTGAAGCTTTCTTT. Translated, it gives CAWSVGSSNTEAFF.

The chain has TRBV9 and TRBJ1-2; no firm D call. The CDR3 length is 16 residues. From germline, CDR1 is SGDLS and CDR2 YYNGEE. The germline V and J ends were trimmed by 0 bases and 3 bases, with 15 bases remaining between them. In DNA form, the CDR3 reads TGTGCCAGCAGCGTAGAAGCTGCAGCGAACTACTATGGCTACACCTTC. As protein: CASSVEAAANYYGYTF.

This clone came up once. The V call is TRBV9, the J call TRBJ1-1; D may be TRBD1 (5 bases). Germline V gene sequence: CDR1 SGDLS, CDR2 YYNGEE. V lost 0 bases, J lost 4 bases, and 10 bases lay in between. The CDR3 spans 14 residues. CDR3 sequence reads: CASSVDGGGTEAFF. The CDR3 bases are TGTGCCAGCAGCGTAGATGGGGGAGGCACTGAAGCTTTCTTT.

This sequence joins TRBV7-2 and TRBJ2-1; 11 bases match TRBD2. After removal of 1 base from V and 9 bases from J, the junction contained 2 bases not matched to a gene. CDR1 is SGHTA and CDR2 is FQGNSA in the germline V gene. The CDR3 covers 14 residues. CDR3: CASSLGLAGSEQFF. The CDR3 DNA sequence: TGTGCCAGCAGCTTAGGACTAGCGGGGAGTGAGCAGTTCTTC.

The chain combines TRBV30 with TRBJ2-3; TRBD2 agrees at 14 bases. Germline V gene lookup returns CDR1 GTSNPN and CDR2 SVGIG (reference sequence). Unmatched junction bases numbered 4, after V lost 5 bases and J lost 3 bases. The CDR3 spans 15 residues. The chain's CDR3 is CAWLTSGRGTDTQYF. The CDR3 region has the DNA TGTGCCTGGCTGACTAGCGGGAGGGGTACAGATACGCAGTATTTT.

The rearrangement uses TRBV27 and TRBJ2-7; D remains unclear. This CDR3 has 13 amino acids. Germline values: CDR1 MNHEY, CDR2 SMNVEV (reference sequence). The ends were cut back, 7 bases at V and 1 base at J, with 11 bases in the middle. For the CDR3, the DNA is TGTGCCAGCACCCATCCCGGGTCCTACGAGCAGTACTTC. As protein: CASTHPGSYEQYF.

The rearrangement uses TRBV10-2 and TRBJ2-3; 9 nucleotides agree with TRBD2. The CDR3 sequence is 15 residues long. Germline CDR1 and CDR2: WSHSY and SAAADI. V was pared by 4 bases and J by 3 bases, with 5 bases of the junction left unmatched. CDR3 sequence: CASSGAGGVTDTQYF. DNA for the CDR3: TGCGCCAGCAGTGGGGCGGGAGGGGTTACAGATACGCAGTATTTT.

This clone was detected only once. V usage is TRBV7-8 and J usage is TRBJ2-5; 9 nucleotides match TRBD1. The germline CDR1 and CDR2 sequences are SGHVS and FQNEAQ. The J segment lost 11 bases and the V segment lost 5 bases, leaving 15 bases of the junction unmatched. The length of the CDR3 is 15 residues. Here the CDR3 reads CASSLLGQGGAQQYF. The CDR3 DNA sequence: TGTGCCAGCAGCCTCCTGGGACAGGGCGGGGCCCAGCAGTACTTC.

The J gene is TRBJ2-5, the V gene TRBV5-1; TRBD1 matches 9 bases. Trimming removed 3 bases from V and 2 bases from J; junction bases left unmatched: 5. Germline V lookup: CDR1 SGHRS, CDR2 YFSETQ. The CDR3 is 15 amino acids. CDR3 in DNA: TGCGCCAGCAGCTACCTGACAGGGGGTCAAGAGACCCAGTACTTC. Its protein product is CASSYLTGGQETQYF.

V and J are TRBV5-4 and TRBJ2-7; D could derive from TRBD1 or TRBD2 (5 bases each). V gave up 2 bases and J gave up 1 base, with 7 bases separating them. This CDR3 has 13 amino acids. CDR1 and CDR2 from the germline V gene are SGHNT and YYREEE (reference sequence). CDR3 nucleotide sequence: TGTGCCAGCAGCTTTGGGGGATCCTACGAGCAGTACTTC. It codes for CASSFGGSYEQYF. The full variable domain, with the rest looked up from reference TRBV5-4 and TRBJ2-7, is ETGVTQSPTHLIKTRGQQVTLRCSSQSGHNTVSWYQQALGQGPQFIFQYYREEENGRGNFPPRFSGLQFPNYSSELNVNALELDDSALYLCASSFGGSYEQYFGPGTRLTVT.

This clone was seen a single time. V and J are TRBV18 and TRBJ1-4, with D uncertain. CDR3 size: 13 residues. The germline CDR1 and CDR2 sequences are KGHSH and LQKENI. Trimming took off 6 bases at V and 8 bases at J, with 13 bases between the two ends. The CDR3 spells CASSREAGEKLFF. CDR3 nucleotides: TGTGCCAGCTCCCGGGAGGCTGGGGAAAAACTGTTTTTT.

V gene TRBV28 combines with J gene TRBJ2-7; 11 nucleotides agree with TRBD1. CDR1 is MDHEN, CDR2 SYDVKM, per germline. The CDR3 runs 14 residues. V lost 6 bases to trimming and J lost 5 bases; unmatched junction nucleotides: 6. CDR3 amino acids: CASRRTGGFNEQYF. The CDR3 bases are TGTGCCAGCAGACGGACAGGGGGCTTCAACGAGCAGTACTTC.

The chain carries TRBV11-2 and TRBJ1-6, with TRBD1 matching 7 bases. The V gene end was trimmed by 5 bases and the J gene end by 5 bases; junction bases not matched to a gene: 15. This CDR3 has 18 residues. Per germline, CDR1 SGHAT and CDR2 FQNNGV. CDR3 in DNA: TGTGCCAGCAGCACCGGGACAGCGCCTGGGAACGATAATTCACCCCTCCACTTT. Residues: CASSTGTAPGNDNSPLHF.

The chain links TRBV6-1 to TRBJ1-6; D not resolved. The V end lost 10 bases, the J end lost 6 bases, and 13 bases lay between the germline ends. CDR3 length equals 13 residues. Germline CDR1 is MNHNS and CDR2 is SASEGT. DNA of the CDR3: TGTGCCATCCAATTGACGAGTAATTCACCCCTCCACTTT. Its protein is CAIQLTSNSPLHF.

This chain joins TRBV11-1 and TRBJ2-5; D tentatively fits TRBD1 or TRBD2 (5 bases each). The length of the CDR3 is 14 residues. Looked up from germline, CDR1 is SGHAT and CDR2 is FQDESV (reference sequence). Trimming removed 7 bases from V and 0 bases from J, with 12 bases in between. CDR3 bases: TGTGCCAGCACTCGAGAGGGGTACCAAGAGACCCAGTACTTC. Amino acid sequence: CASTREGYQETQYF.

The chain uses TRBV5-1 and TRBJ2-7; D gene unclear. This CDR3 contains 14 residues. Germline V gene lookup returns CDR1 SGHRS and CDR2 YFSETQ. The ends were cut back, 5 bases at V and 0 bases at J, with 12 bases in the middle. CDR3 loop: CASRPSRSSYEQYF. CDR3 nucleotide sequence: TGCGCCAGCAGGCCCAGCAGGAGCTCCTACGAGCAGTACTTC.

In DNA form, the CDR3 reads TGCGCCAGCAGCCCGCGGCAGGGGGCTTATAATACTGAAGCTTTCTTT. Its translation: CASSPRQGAYNTEAFF. The genes are TRBV5-1 and TRBJ1-1; 8 bases map to TRBD1. The CDR3 extends over 16 amino acids. V lost 4 bases and J lost 5; bases outside the gene matches: 13. Germline CDR1 and CDR2: SGHRS and YFSETQ.

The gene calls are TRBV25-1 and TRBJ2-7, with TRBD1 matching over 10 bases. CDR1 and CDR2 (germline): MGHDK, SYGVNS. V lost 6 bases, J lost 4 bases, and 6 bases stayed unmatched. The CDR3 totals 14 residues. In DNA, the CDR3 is TGTGCCAGCAGCCAGACAGGGGGCTTTTACGAGCAGTACTTC. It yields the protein CASSQTGGFYEQYF.

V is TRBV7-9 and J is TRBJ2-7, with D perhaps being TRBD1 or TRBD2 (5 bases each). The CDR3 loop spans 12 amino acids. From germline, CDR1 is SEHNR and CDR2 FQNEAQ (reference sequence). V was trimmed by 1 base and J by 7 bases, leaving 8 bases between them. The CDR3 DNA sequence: TGTGCCAGCAGCTTAGGGGACGGGGAGCAGTACTTC. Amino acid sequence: CASSLGDGEQYF.

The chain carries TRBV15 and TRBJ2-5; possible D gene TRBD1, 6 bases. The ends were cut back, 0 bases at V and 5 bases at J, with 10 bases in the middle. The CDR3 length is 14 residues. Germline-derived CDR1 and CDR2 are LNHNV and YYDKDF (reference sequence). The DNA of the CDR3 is TGTGCCACCAGCAGAGATCTGGGGGCCGAGACCCAGTACTTC. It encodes CATSRDLGAETQYF.

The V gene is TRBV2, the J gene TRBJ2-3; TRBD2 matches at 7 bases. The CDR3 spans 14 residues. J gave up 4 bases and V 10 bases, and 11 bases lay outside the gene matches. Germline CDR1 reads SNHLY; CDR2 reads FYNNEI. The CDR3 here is CATREAFGADTQYF. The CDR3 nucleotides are TGTGCCACCCGGGAGGCCTTTGGGGCAGATACGCAGTATTTT.

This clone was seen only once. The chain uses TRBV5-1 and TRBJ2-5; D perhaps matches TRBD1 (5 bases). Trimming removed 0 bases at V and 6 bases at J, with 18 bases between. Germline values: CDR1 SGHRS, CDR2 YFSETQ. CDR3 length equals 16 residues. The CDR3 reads CASSLASRTPLQTQYF. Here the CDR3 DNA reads TGCGCCAGCAGCTTGGCCTCAAGGACACCCTTACAGACCCAGTACTTC.

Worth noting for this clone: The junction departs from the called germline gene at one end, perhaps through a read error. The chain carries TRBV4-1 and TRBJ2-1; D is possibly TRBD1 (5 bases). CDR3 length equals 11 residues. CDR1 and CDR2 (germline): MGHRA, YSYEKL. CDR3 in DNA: TGCGCCAGCAGCCAAGAACAGGTGAGGATCTTC. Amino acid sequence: CASSQEQVRIF.

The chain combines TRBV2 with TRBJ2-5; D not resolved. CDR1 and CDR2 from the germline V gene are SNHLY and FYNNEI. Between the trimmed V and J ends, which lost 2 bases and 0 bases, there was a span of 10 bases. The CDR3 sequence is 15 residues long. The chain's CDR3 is CASSEQEGNQETQYF. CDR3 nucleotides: TGTGCCAGCAGTGAACAGGAAGGGAACCAAGAGACCCAGTACTTC.